A single sample gave rise to the 29 T cell receptor beta chains below, sequenced in a study of OX40 agonist ivuxolimab in advanced cancers. The data were produced by immunoSEQ multiplex PCR, yet TCRdb's version contains in-frame clones alone and is incomplete. The data contain around 66,000 clones, approximately 80% of them singletons. Sequences were derived from CD4+ or CD8+ T cells sorted from blood, sampled in a trial of the OX40 agonist ivuxolimab. The receptors here all came from an adult with an advanced solid tumor such as melanoma, head and neck, liver or kidney cancer.

The chain joins TRBV4-3 to TRBJ2-5; D perhaps matches TRBD2 (5 bases). Germline loops: CDR1 LGHNA, CDR2 YSLEER. The V and J ends lost 0 bases and 5 bases respectively, with 19 bases between them. CDR3 length equals 17 residues. CDR3 protein: CASSQEWGVVGLETQYF. The CDR3 coding sequence is TGCGCCAGCAGCCAAGAGTGGGGAGTAGTGGGGTTGGAGACCCAGTACTTC.

J is TRBJ2-3 and V is TRBV5-1; TRBD2 aligns across 7 bases. The CDR3 sequence is 16 residues long. V dropped 0 bases and J dropped 4; count of bases not matched to a gene: 8. CDR1 SGHRS and CDR2 YFSETQ come from the germline V gene. In DNA form, the CDR3 reads TGCGCCAGCAGCTTGGACGTGGGAGGGCCACCAGATACGCAGTATTTT. It specifies CASSLDVGGPPDTQYF.

The chain links TRBV5-1 to TRBJ2-6; D possibly corresponds to TRBD1 (6 bases). This CDR3 region has 16 residues. Germline-derived CDR1 and CDR2 are SGHRS and YFSETQ. V lost 3 bases and J 0 bases, leaving 10 bases between the germline ends. In nucleotides, the CDR3 is TGCGCCAGCAGCTACGGGACATTCTCTGGGGCCAACGTCCTGACTTTC. Protein sequence: CASSYGTFSGANVLTF.

V gene TRBV2 combines with J gene TRBJ1-3, with D unresolved. Germline-derived CDR1 and CDR2 are SNHLY and FYNNEI. The V end lost 3 bases, the J end lost 0 bases, and 9 bases lay between the germline ends. The CDR3 is made up of 15 amino acids. In DNA, the CDR3 is TGTGCCAGCAGTGAGGGCACGCTCTCTGGAAACACCATATATTTT. Encoded protein: CASSEGTLSGNTIYF. The variable domain in full, with the rest retrieved from reference TRBV2 and TRBJ1-3, is EPEVTQTPSHQVTQMGQEVILRCVPISNHLYFYWYRQILGQKVEFLVSFYNNEISEKSEIFDDQFSVERPDGSNFTLKIRSTKLEDSAMYFCASSEGTLSGNTIYFGEGSWLTVV.

V and J are TRBV30 and TRBJ2-5, with 8 bases matching TRBD1. Trimming at V came to 1 base and at J to 7 bases, leaving 5 bases not matched to a gene. The CDR3 loop spans 13 amino acids. Germline-derived CDR1 and CDR2 are GTSNPN and SVGIG (reference sequence). The CDR3 loop reads CAWSAPQGGTQYF. The DNA for the CDR3 is TGTGCCTGGAGTGCCCCACAGGGGGGGACCCAGTACTTC.

The rearrangement links TRBV7-8 to TRBJ2-1; D gene unclear. CDR3 length equals 13 residues. Germline CDR1 is SGHVS and CDR2 is FQNEAQ. Trimming pared 2 bases from V and 1 base from J, leaving 3 bases between. Written as DNA, the CDR3 is TGTGCCAGCAGCTTATCTTCCTACAATGAGCAGTTCTTC. This gives the protein CASSLSSYNEQFF.

This sequence joins TRBV5-4 and TRBJ2-7, with 9 bases aligning to TRBD1. The CDR3 loop spans 17 amino acids. J gave up 4 bases and V 3 bases, and 14 bases lay outside the gene matches. Germline V gene sequence: CDR1 SGHNT, CDR2 YYREEE (reference sequence). In DNA form, the CDR3 reads TGTGCCAGCAGCTGGGCACCGGGACAGGGCCCCTCTTACGAGCAGTACGTC. Its protein product is CASSWAPGQGPSYEQYV.

V usage is TRBV7-2 and J usage is TRBJ1-1; D is unclear. Germline V gene data show CDR1 as SGHTA and CDR2 as FQGNSA. The CDR3 has 12 amino acids. Between the trimmed V and J ends, which lost 2 bases and 6 bases, there was a span of 7 bases. CDR3 sequence: CASSLSAAEAFF. The CDR3 region has the DNA TGTGCCAGCAGCTTATCTGCAGCTGAAGCTTTCTTT. The full variable domain, in which reference TRBV7-2 and TRBJ1-1 provide the parts outside the CDR3, is GAGVSQSPSNKVTEKGKDVELRCDPISGHTALYWYRQSLGQGLEFLIYFQGNSAPDKSGLPSDRFSAERTGGSVSTLTIQRTQQEDSAVYLCASSLSAAEAFFGQGTRLTVV.

For the CDR3, the DNA is TGTGCCAGCAGCTTTTTGGGACTAGCGGGAGATGAGCAGTTCTTC. Translated, it gives CASSFLGLAGDEQFF. J is TRBJ2-1 and V is TRBV11-1; 14 nucleotides align to TRBD2. CDR1 is SGHAT and CDR2 is FQDESV in the germline V gene (reference sequence). The V gene end was trimmed by 3 bases and the J gene end by 8 bases; junction bases not matched to a gene: 3. The CDR3 extends over 15 amino acids.

The rearrangement joins TRBV25-1 to TRBJ1-1, with D possibly being TRBD1 (5 bases). V lost 2 bases and J lost 1, with 11 bases in between. Germline loops: CDR1 MGHDK, CDR2 SYGVNS. The CDR3 has 15 residues. The CDR3 sequence is CASSEPGGGNTEAFF. CDR3 coding DNA: TGTGCCAGCAGTGAACCCGGGGGGGGGAACACTGAAGCTTTCTTT.

The V call is TRBV7-2, the J call TRBJ2-1; perhaps TRBD2 as D (5 bases). The CDR3 has 15 amino acids. The germline V and J ends were trimmed by 3 bases and 4 bases, with 13 bases remaining between them. Germline CDR1 is SGHTA and CDR2 is FQGNSA. CDR3 DNA: TGTGCCAGCAGCTTTTCTAGCTCTGTGTACAATGAGCAGTTCTTC. Its translation is CASSFSSSVYNEQFF.

This clone was detected a few times. V and J are TRBV5-4 and TRBJ1-2; D possibly corresponds to TRBD1 (6 bases). Germline-derived CDR1 and CDR2 are SGHNT and YYREEE (reference sequence). The CDR3 length is 14 residues. V lost 0 bases and J 7 bases, leaving 13 bases between the germline ends. The CDR3 nucleotides are TGTGCCAGCAGCTTGGGACAGGCCCTGGGTGGCTACACCTTC. Amino acid sequence: CASSLGQALGGYTF. Complete variable domain (other parts from reference TRBV5-4 and TRBJ1-2): ETGVTQSPTHLIKTRGQQVTLRCSSQSGHNTVSWYQQALGQGPQFIFQYYREEENGRGNFPPRFSGLQFPNYSSELNVNALELDDSALYLCASSLGQALGGYTFGSGTRLTVV.

This clone has only one observation. The chain recombines TRBV19 with TRBJ2-3; 12 bases are a match to TRBD1. V lost 3 bases, J lost 6 bases, and 4 bases stayed unmatched. Per germline, CDR1 LNHDA and CDR2 SQIVND (reference sequence). This CDR3 has 15 residues. The chain's CDR3 is CASSIPGQGADTQYF. CDR3 DNA sequence: TGTGCCAGTAGTATTCCGGGACAGGGGGCCGATACGCAGTATTTT.

The chain uses TRBV4-1 and TRBJ1-6, with 7 nucleotides matching TRBD1. Trimming cost V 4 bases and J 0 bases; bases outside gene matches: 6. This CDR3 comprises 17 residues. Per the germline V gene, CDR1 is MGHRA and CDR2 is YSYEKL. CDR3 amino acids: CASSPVRGHSYNSPLHF. CDR3 nucleotides: TGCGCCAGCAGCCCGGTGAGGGGGCACTCCTATAATTCACCCCTCCACTTT.

The chain combines TRBV6-5 with TRBJ1-4; 7 nucleotides line up with TRBD1. V lost 6 bases, J lost 4 bases, and 5 bases stayed unmatched. Germline V lookup: CDR1 MNHEY, CDR2 SVGAGI. The CDR3 sequence is 14 residues long. DNA of the CDR3: TGTGCCAGCAGGAGACAGGGAGATAATGAAAAACTGTTTTTT. Amino acids: CASRRQGDNEKLFF.

The CDR3 DNA follows: TGTGCCAGTAGTTCCTCCGGGGTCGGTGAGACCCAGTACTTC. Residues: CASSSSGVGETQYF. The V and J genes are TRBV19 and TRBJ2-5, with D maybe TRBD2 (5 bases). The CDR3 spans 14 residues. Germline V gene data show CDR1 as LNHDA and CDR2 as SQIVND (reference sequence). With 5 bases removed from V and 5 bases from J, the gap between germline ends came to 15 bases. The full variable domain, with the rest looked up from reference TRBV19 and TRBJ2-5, is DGGITQSPKYLFRKEGQNVTLSCEQNLNHDAMYWYRQDPGQGLRLIYYSQIVNDFQKGDIAEGYSVSREKKESFPLTVTSAQKNPTAFYLCASSSSGVGETQYFGPGTRLLVL.

The chain joins TRBV19 to TRBJ2-1; 14 bases match TRBD2. The ends lost 10 bases at V and 4 bases at J; junction bases unmatched: 3. CDR1 is LNHDA and CDR2 is SQIVND in the germline V gene (reference sequence). There are 14 residues in the CDR3. The CDR3 reads CAIGLAGGYNEQFF. CDR3 nucleotide sequence: TGTGCCATAGGACTAGCGGGAGGATACAATGAGCAGTTCTTC.

This chain uses TRBV29-1 with TRBJ2-3; D unresolved. This CDR3 comprises 12 residues. From germline, CDR1 is SQVTM and CDR2 ANQGSEA. Trimming took off 6 bases at V and 4 bases at J, with 11 bases between the two ends. The CDR3 loop reads CSVANGSDTQYF. In DNA, the CDR3 is TGCAGCGTCGCGAACGGGTCAGATACGCAGTATTTT.

The chain links TRBV27 to TRBJ1-1, with a possible D match to TRBD1 (5 bases). This CDR3 spans 14 amino acids. V lost 5 bases and J 7 bases, leaving 17 bases between the germline ends. Germline assignment: CDR1 MNHEY and CDR2 SMNVEV (reference sequence). CDR3 loop: CASSPDFQGLEAFF. The CDR3 DNA sequence: TGTGCCAGCAGTCCAGACTTCCAGGGCCTTGAAGCTTTCTTT.

The chain couples TRBV7-9 to TRBJ2-2; 12 nucleotides line up with TRBD2. The CDR3 covers 17 residues. CDR1 and CDR2 (germline): SEHNR, FQNEAQ (reference sequence). Unmatched junction bases numbered 8, after V lost 5 bases and J lost 4 bases. CDR3 coding DNA: TGTGCCAGCAGCGCAAAACTAGCGGGGGGCCTCACCGGGGAGCTGTTTTTT. This codes for CASSAKLAGGLTGELFF.

CDR3 sequence: CASSPPGGPGYTF. CDR3 nucleotide sequence: TGTGCCAGCTCACCACCGGGAGGGCCCGGCTACACCTTC. V and J are TRBV18 and TRBJ1-2; D remains unclear. The CDR3 contains 13 residues. The germline CDR1 and CDR2 sequences are KGHSH and LQKENI. V was trimmed by 0 bases and J by 8 bases, leaving 10 bases between them.

In its sample, this clone was seen a few times. V is TRBV7-2 and J is TRBJ2-7, with 10 bases lining up with TRBD1. The V and J ends lost 5 bases and 5 bases, in that order; junction bases with no gene match: 15. This CDR3 is built from 17 residues. CDR1 SGHTA and CDR2 FQGNSA come from the germline V gene. The CDR3 DNA reads TGTGCCAGCAGCGGAGACAGGGGGCCGGGAGGAAGAAACGAGCAGTACTTC. It is translated as CASSGDRGPGGRNEQYF.

The CDR3 sequence is CSVEEGWGQYNEQFF. In nucleotides, the CDR3 is TGCAGCGTTGAAGAGGGATGGGGCCAGTACAATGAGCAGTTCTTC. The chain has TRBV29-1 and TRBJ2-1, with D perhaps matching TRBD1 (5 bases). This CDR3 contains 15 residues. Trimming took off 0 bases at V and 4 bases at J, with 13 bases between the two ends. CDR1 and CDR2 from the germline V gene are SQVTM and ANQGSEA.

The rearrangement uses TRBV29-1 and TRBJ1-2; 12 positions agree with TRBD1. Germline CDR1 SQVTM, CDR2 ANQGSEA. J gave up 4 bases and V 6 bases, and 9 bases lay outside the gene matches. This CDR3 is 15 amino acids long. CDR3 protein: CSVEPGTGGSYGYTF. DNA of the CDR3: TGCAGCGTCGAACCCGGGACAGGGGGCAGCTATGGCTACACCTTC.

This clone was counted at least ten times. The V call is TRBV4-1, the J call TRBJ2-7; D gene unclear. Germline V CDR1 and CDR2: MGHRA, YSYEKL. Trimming cost V 4 bases and J 6 bases, with 19 bases left between them. This CDR3 spans 15 amino acids. The CDR3 DNA reads as TGCGCCAGCAGCCGTACACCCGGGTCGTCCAGCGAGCAGTACTTC. Amino acid sequence: CASSRTPGSSSEQYF.

This sequence joins TRBV5-1 and TRBJ1-1, with no clear D. This CDR3 region has 14 residues. V shed 0 bases and J shed 1 base, with 7 bases lying between them. Per germline, CDR1 SGHRS and CDR2 YFSETQ. The CDR3 region has the DNA TGCGCCAGCAGCTTGGCTGGGCAGAACACTGAAGCTTTCTTT. Translation: CASSLAGQNTEAFF.

By share, this clone ranks as medium-sized (0.01 to 0.1%). The chain couples TRBV18 to TRBJ1-3; 7 bases are a match to TRBD1. The CDR3 covers 16 residues. V gave up 5 bases and J gave up 4 bases; unmatched junction bases: 11. In germline, CDR1 is KGHSH, CDR2 LQKENI. As DNA, the CDR3 is TGTGCCAGCTCAGGGACAGCAACCGCTCCGGGAAACACCATATATTTT. Translated, it gives CASSGTATAPGNTIYF.

This clone occurred a few times. The sample has other DNA sequences that encode this CDR3 too. CDR3: CASNGVGTDTQYF. CDR3 DNA sequence: TGTGCCAGCAACGGAGTCGGCACAGATACGCAGTATTTT. The chain is built from TRBV2 and TRBJ2-3; D is unresolved. CDR3 size: 13 residues. Germline V gene lookup returns CDR1 SNHLY and CDR2 FYNNEI. The ends were cut back, 7 bases at V and 1 base at J, with 9 bases in the middle.

The J gene is TRBJ2-3, the V gene TRBV4-3; weak D call: TRBD2 (6 bases). From germline, CDR1 is LGHNA and CDR2 YSLEER. The CDR3 extends over 18 amino acids. V shed 0 bases and J shed 4 bases, with 20 bases lying between them. The CDR3 region is CASSQESPSGWRSDTQYF. For the CDR3, the DNA is TGCGCCAGCAGCCAAGAGTCTCCGAGCGGGTGGAGATCAGATACGCAGTATTTT.